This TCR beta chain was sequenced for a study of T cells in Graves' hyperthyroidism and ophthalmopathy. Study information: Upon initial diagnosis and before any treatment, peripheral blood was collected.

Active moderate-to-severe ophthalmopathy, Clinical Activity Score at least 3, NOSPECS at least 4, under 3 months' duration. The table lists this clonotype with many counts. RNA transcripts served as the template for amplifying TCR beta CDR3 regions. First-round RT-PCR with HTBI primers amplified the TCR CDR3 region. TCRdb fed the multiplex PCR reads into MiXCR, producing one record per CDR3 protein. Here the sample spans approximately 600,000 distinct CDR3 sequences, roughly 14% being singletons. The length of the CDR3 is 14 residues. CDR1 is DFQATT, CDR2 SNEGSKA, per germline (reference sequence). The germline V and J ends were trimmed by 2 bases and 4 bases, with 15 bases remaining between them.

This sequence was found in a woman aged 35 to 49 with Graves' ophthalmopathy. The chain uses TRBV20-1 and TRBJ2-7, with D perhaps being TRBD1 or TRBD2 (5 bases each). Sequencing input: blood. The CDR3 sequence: CSARIRELRYEQYF. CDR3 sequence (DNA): TGCAGTGCTAGAATCAGGGAGCTCCGTTACGAGCAGTACTTC.